A single sample gave rise to the 3 T cell receptor beta chains below, sequenced in a study of T cell repertoires in cytomegalovirus infection. TCRdb reprocessed the reads via MiXCR and lists one record per CDR3 protein. The data show hundreds of thousands of distinct CDR3 sequences, roughly 15% seen once. Sequenced: PBMCs. These receptor sequences come from a human donor in good health (CMV status not recorded). Some clones in this sample may be carry-over from other donors' samples.

This clonotype was detected only a few times. The DNA is left out, because the CDR3 cannot be placed on it with certainty; the CDR3 is given as TCRdb lists it. The chain joins TRBV20-1 to TRBJ1-5; the D segment call TRBD1 is taken from the table without a DNA check. Including both end residues, the CDR3 is 14 amino acids long. Germline CDR1 is DFQATT and CDR2 is SNEGSKA (reference sequence). The CDR3 loop reads CSAVLDRGGQPQHF.

This clonotype turned up a few times. V and J are TRBV6-1 and TRBJ1-6, with 10 bases aligning to TRBD1. Germline-derived CDR1 and CDR2 are MNHNS and SASEGT. V trimming: 5 bases; J trimming: 7 bases; junction bases outside the gene matches: 8. The CDR3 covers 16 residues. The CDR3 region has the DNA TGTGCCAGCAGTACGGGCGACAGGGGGCCCAATTCACCCCTCCACTTT. It codes for CASSTGDRGPNSPLHF.

Only a few counts were recorded for this clonotype. The chain has TRBV18 and TRBJ2-3; no reliable D call. V lost 6 bases to trimming and J lost 0 bases, with 16 bases between them. Germline V gene sequence: CDR1 KGHSH, CDR2 LQKENI. The CDR3 has 16 amino acids. The CDR3 here is CASSHSEEFSTDTQYF. CDR3 in DNA: TGTGCCAGCTCCCACAGTGAAGAATTTAGCACAGATACGCAGTATTTT.